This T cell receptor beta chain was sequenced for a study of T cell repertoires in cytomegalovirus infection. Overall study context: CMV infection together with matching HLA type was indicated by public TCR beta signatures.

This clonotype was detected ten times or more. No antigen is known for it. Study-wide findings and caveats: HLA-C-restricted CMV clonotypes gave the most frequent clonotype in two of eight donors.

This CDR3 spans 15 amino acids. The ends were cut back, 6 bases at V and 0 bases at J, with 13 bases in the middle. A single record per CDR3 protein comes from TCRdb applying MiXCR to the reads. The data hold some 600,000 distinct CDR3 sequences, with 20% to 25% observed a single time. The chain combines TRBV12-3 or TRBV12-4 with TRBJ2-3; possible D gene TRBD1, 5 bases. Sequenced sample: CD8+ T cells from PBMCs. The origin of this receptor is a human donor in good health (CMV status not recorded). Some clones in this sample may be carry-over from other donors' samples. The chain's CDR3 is CASSTTGSSTDTQYF. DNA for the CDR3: TGTGCCAGCAGCACCACAGGTTCTAGCACAGATACGCAGTATTTT.